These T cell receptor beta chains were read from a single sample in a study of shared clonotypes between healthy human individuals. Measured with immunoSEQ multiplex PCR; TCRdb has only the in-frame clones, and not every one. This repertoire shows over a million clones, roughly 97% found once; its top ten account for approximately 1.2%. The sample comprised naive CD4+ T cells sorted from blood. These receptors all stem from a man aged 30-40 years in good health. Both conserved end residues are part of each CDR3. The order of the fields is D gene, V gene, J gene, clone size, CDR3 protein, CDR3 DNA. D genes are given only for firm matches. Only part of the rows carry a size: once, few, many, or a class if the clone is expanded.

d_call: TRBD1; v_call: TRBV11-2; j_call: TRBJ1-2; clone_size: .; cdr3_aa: CASSTDRDYGYTF; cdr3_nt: TGTGCCAGCAGTACCGACAGGGACTATGGCTACACCTTC
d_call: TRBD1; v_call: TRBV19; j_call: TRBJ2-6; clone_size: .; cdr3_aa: CASSIGYRGSIGRANVLTF; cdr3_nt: TGTGCCAGTAGTATAGGTTACAGGGGAAGTATCGGTAGGGCCAACGTCCTGACTTTC
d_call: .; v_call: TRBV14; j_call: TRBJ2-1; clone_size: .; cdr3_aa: CASSQDLGSEQFF; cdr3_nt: TGTGCCAGCAGCCAAGATCTGGGGTCTGAGCAGTTCTTC
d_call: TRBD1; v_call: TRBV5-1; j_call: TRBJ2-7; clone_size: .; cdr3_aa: CASSPGTEQNKQYF; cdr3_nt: TGCGCCAGCAGCCCGGGGACAGAACAAAACAAGCAGTACTTC
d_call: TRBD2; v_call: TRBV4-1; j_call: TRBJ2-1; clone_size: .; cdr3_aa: CASSQLAGRYNEQFF; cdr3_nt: TGCGCCAGCAGCCAACTAGCGGGGAGATACAATGAGCAGTTCTTC
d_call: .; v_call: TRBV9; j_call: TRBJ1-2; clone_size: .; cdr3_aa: CASSVGPGAIGYTF; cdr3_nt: TGTGCCAGCAGCGTAGGGCCCGGGGCAATTGGCTACACCTTC
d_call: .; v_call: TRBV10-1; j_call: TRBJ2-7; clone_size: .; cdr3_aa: CASSEPPGPRGFYEQYF; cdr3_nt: TGCGCCAGCAGTGAGCCTCCTGGACCGAGAGGTTTTTACGAGCAGTACTTC
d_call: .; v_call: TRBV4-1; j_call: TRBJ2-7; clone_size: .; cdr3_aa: CASSQDPGRGPGLF; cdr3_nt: TGCGCCAGCAGCCAAGATCCTGGGAGGGGGCCGGGGTTATTC
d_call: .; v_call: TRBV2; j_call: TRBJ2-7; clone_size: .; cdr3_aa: CASRIEITYEQYF; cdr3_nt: TGTGCCAGCAGAATCGAAATTACCTACGAGCAGTACTTC
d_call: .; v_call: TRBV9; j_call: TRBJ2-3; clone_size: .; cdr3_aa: CASSSGPQGYTQYF; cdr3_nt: TGTGCCAGCAGCTCCGGACCCCAAGGCTATACGCAGTATTTT
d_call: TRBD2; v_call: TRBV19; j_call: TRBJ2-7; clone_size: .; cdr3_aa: CASTPRRGRNYEQYF; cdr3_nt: TGTGCCAGTACCCCGCGGCGCGGGAGGAACTACGAGCAGTACTTC
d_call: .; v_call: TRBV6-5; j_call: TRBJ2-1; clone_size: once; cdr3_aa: CASSYGAYNEQFF; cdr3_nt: TGTGCCAGCAGTTACGGAGCTTACAATGAGCAGTTCTTC
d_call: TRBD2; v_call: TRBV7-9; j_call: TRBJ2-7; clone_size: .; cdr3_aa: CASSSSGLAGAYEQYF; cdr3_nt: TGTGCCAGCAGCTCCTCAGGACTAGCGGGGGCCTACGAGCAGTACTTC
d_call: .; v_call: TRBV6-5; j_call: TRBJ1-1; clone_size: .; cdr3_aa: CASSFGGEAFF; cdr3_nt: TGTGCCAGTAGCTTCGGGGGTGAAGCTTTCTTT
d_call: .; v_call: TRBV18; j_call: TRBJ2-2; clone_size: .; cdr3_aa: CASSPGTTNTGELFF; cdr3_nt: TGTGCCAGCTCACCCGGGACGACGAACACCGGGGAGCTGTTTTTT
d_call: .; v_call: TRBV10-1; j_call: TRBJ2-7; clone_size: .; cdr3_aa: CASSESPGMAHEQYF; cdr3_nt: TGCGCCAGCAGTGAGTCCCCAGGGATGGCTCACGAGCAGTACTTC
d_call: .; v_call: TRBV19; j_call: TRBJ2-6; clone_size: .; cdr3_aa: CASSIIFGAGANVLTF; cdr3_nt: TGTGCCAGTAGTATCATTTTCGGGGCTGGGGCCAACGTCCTGACTTTC
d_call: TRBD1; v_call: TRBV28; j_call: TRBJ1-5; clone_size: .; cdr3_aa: CATTQATGASNQPQHF; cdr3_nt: TGTGCCACCACTCAAGCGACAGGGGCTAGCAATCAGCCCCAGCATTTT
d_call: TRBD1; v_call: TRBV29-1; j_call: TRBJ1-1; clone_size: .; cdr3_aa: CSVPRQGTPEAFF; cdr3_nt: TGCAGCGTTCCTCGACAGGGGACCCCTGAAGCTTTCTTT
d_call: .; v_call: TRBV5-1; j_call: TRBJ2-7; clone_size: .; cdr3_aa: CASSLTSTTPEQYF; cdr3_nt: TGCGCCAGCAGCTTGACGTCCACGACCCCCGAGCAGTACTTC
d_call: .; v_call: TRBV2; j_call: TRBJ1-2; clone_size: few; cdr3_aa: CASTVSNYGYTF; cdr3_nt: TGTGCCAGCACCGTATCTAACTATGGCTACACCTTC
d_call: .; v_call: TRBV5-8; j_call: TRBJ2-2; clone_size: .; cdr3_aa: CASSFLGLNTGELFF; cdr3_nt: TGTGCCAGCAGCTTCCTCGGACTCAACACCGGGGAGCTGTTTTTT
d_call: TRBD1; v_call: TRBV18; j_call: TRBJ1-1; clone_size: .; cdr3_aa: CASSTQTGGNTEAFF; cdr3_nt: TGTGCCAGCTCAACTCAGACAGGGGGGAACACTGAAGCTTTCTTT
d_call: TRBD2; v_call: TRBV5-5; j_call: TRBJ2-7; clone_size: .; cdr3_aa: CASSSTGTSGRYSYEQYF; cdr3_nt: TGTGCCAGCAGCTCGACCGGGACTAGCGGGAGATACTCCTACGAGCAGTACTTC
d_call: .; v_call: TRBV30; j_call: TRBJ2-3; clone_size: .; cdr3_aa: CAWRAQRAGTQYF; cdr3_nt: TGTGCCTGGAGGGCGCAACGTGCTGGTACGCAGTATTTT
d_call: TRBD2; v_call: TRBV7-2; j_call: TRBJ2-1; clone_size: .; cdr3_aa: CASSHGLVSFNEQFF; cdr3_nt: TGTGCCAGCAGCCATGGACTAGTGTCGTTTAATGAGCAGTTCTTC
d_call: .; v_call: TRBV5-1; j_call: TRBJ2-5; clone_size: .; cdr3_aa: CASSLAEQETQYF; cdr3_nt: TGCGCCAGCAGCTTGGCGGAGCAAGAGACCCAGTACTTC